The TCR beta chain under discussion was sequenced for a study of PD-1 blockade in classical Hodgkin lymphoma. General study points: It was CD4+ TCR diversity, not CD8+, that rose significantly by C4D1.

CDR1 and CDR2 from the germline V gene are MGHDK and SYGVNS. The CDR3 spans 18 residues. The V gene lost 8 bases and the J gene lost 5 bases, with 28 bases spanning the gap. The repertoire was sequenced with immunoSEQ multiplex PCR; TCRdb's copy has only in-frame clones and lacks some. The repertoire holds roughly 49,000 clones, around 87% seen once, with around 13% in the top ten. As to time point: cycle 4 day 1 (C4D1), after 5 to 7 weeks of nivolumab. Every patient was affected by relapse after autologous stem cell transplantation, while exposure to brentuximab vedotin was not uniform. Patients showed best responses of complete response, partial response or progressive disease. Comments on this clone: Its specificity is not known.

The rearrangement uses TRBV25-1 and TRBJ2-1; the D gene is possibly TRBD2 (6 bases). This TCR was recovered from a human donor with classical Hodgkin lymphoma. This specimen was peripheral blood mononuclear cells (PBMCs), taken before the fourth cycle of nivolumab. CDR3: CASPPPLPAGGTNNEQFF. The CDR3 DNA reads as TGTGCCAGCCCGCCCCCCCTTCCAGCGGGCGGAACCAACAATGAGCAGTTCTTC.